The 17 T cell receptor beta chains in this list originate from one sample, sequenced in a study of blood T cell repertoires in COVID-19. The method was immunoSEQ multiplex PCR; TCRdb's version includes in-frame clones alone and lacks a portion of them. The sample has 150,000 to 200,000 clones, 80% to 90% seen once. Sequencing used peripheral blood. These TCRs come from a man in his 60s with acute or convalescent COVID-19.

This clone was counted a few times. The J gene is TRBJ2-1, the V gene TRBV7-2, with 9 nucleotides matching TRBD1. Germline assignment: CDR1 SGHTA and CDR2 FQGNSA. The trim removed 5 bases at V and 6 bases at J, leaving 8 bases unmatched. CDR3 size: 15 residues. Here the CDR3 DNA reads TGTGCCAGCAGCGCACCGGGACAGGGCGTCAATGAGCAGTTCTTC. Its protein is CASSAPGQGVNEQFF.

The chain joins TRBV6-4 to TRBJ2-1; TRBD2 agrees at 10 bases. In germline, CDR1 is MRHNA, CDR2 SNTAGT. The CDR3 is 15 residues long. Trimming cost V 5 bases and J 6 bases; bases outside gene matches: 7. CDR3 nucleotide sequence: TGTGCCAGCAGTCGCGGGGCTAGCGGGAGCAATGAGCAGTTCTTC. This codes for CASSRGASGSNEQFF.

This chain connects TRBV3-1 (or the pseudogene TRBV3-2) to TRBJ1-2; D is unresolved. Germline V gene sequence: CDR1 LGHDT, CDR2 YNNKEL (reference sequence). V gave up 1 base and J gave up 0 bases, with 12 bases separating them. The CDR3 is made up of 16 amino acids. CDR3 protein: CASSQASGQANYGYTF. In DNA form, the CDR3 reads TGTGCCAGCAGCCAAGCTTCTGGGCAGGCTAACTATGGCTACACCTTC.

This chain joins TRBV27 and TRBJ2-1; D perhaps matches TRBD1 (5 bases). CDR3 length: 16 residues. Between the trimmed V and J ends, which lost 5 bases and 5 bases, there was a span of 19 bases. Per the germline V gene, CDR1 is MNHEY and CDR2 is SMNVEV (reference sequence). The CDR3 DNA is TGTGCCAGCAGTCCCCGGACAACCGCCTATAACAATGAGCAGTTCTTC. Protein sequence: CASSPRTTAYNNEQFF.

A single count supports this clone. Here the CDR3 reads CASSLDNPGEYF. CDR3 nucleotides: TGTGCCAGCAGCTTAGACAACCCGGGGGAGTACTTC. J is TRBJ2-7 and V is TRBV7-9, with D possibly being TRBD2 (6 bases). The germline V and J ends were trimmed by 1 base and 11 bases, with 12 bases remaining between them. The CDR3 has 12 amino acids. The germline V gene encodes CDR1 SEHNR and CDR2 FQNEAQ (reference sequence).

The count of this clone is one. J is TRBJ1-2 and V is TRBV18; possibly TRBD1 for D (5 bases). V was pared by 3 bases and J by 6 bases, with 8 bases between. Germline assignment: CDR1 KGHSH and CDR2 LQKENI. This CDR3 contains 12 residues. DNA for the CDR3: TGTGCCAGCTCACCCGACAGAGATGGCTACACCTTC. Translation: CASSPDRDGYTF. Using reference TRBV18 and TRBJ1-2 for the parts outside the CDR3, the full variable domain is NAGVMQNPRHLVRRRGQEARLRCSPMKGHSHVYWYRQLPEEGLKFMVYLQKENIIDESGMPKERFSAEFPKEGPSILRIQQVVRGDSAAYFCASSPDRDGYTFGSGTRLTVV.

This clone was seen only a few times. V usage is TRBV5-8 and J usage is TRBJ2-1; the match to TRBD2 covers 12 bases. Germline-derived CDR1 and CDR2 are SGHTS and YDEGEE. The CDR3 contains 16 residues. The V and J ends lost 3 bases and 4 bases, in that order; junction bases with no gene match: 5. CDR3 nucleotide sequence: TGTGCCAGCAGCTATCCCGGGACTAGCGGGTACAATGAGCAGTTCTTC. The encoded protein is CASSYPGTSGYNEQFF.

The V and J genes are TRBV7-9 and TRBJ2-7; TRBD2 aligns across 7 bases. J was trimmed by 4 bases and V by 3 bases; bases with no gene match: 6. Germline-derived CDR1 and CDR2 are SEHNR and FQNEAQ (reference sequence). The CDR3 has 14 residues. CDR3 residues: CASSFGTNQYEQYF. Here the CDR3 DNA reads TGTGCCAGCAGCTTCGGGACTAATCAATACGAGCAGTACTTC.

V usage is TRBV6-5 and J usage is TRBJ1-2; 9 bases fit TRBD1. Germline CDR1 and CDR2: MNHEY and SVGAGI. This CDR3 has 14 amino acids. V lost 6 bases, J lost 4 bases, and 6 bases stayed unmatched. CDR3 residues: CASSPRDRAYGYTF. CDR3 coding DNA: TGTGCCAGCAGCCCCCGGGACAGGGCCTATGGCTACACCTTC.

The V and J genes are TRBV5-6 and TRBJ1-5; 7 bases line up with TRBD1. CDR3 size: 17 residues. Losses at the gene ends were 5 bases for V and 1 base for J; bases not matched to a gene: 12. In germline, CDR1 is SGHDT, CDR2 YYEEEE. This chain's CDR3 is CASSRYDRELSNQPQHF. CDR3 DNA sequence: TGTGCCAGCAGTCGCTACGACAGGGAACTAAGCAATCAGCCCCAGCATTTT.

The rearrangement uses TRBV10-1 and TRBJ2-7, with D hard to call. Germline values: CDR1 WNHNN, CDR2 SYGVQD (reference sequence). The V end was cut by 0 bases, the J end by 1 base, with 10 bases between. The CDR3 runs to 15 residues. Written as DNA, the CDR3 is TGCGCCAGCAGTGAGTCGGGTAACGGGTCCTACGAGCAGTACTTC. The encoded protein is CASSESGNGSYEQYF.

V gene TRBV3-1 (or the pseudogene TRBV3-2) combines with J gene TRBJ2-2; D call uncertain. The CDR3 sequence is 13 residues long. V was clipped by 7 bases and J by 1 base, with 7 bases between them. Germline-derived CDR1 and CDR2 are LGHDT and YNNKEL (reference sequence). The CDR3 nucleotides are TGTGCCAGCAACTACTTGAACACCGGGGAGCTGTTTTTT. Translated: CASNYLNTGELFF.

The V call is TRBV5-1, the J call TRBJ1-2; no firm D call. The CDR3 totals 14 residues. The V end lost 4 bases, the J end lost 4 bases, and 14 bases lay between the germline ends. Germline V gives CDR1 SGHRS, CDR2 YFSETQ. CDR3 amino acids: CASSTGSEVYGYTF. The CDR3 bases are TGCGCCAGCAGCACGGGGTCAGAGGTCTATGGCTACACCTTC.

V gene TRBV5-1 combines with J gene TRBJ1-4, with 7 positions matching TRBD1. CDR3 length: 18 amino acids. The V gene end was trimmed by 4 bases and the J gene end by 7 bases; junction bases not matched to a gene: 19. Germline lookup yields CDR1 SGHRS and CDR2 YFSETQ. In DNA, the CDR3 is TGCGCCAGCAGCCCGGGGGCCCCGTCCGGGACAGTAAGTGAAAAACTGTTTTTT. It yields the protein CASSPGAPSGTVSEKLFF. Combining the CDR3 with reference TRBV5-1 and TRBJ1-4 gives the whole variable domain KAGVTQTPRYLIKTRGQQVTLSCSPISGHRSVSWYQQTPGQGLQFLFEYFSETQRNKGNFPGRFSGRQFSNSRSEMNVSTLELGDSALYLCASSPGAPSGTVSEKLFFGSGTQLSVL.

The rearrangement uses TRBV3-1 (or the pseudogene TRBV3-2) and TRBJ2-1, with D uncertain. Germline V gives CDR1 LGHDT, CDR2 YNNKEL (reference sequence). V dropped 0 bases and J dropped 15 bases, with 12 bases sitting between them. The CDR3 contains 12 residues. Written as DNA, the CDR3 is TGTGCCAGCAGCCAAGACCAGCGCCCTCGGTTCTTC. It encodes CASSQDQRPRFF.

V gene TRBV18 combines with J gene TRBJ1-5, with D unclear. The CDR3 consists of 13 residues. The V gene's germline CDR1 is KGHSH and CDR2 LQKENI. The V end lost 2 bases, the J end lost 3 bases, and 5 bases lay between the germline ends. The CDR3 is CASSPGVNQPQHF. In nucleotides, the CDR3 is TGTGCCAGCTCACCAGGAGTCAATCAGCCCCAGCATTTT.

The V gene is TRBV28, the J gene TRBJ1-2, with 10 bases fitting TRBD1. Germline loops: CDR1 MDHEN, CDR2 SYDVKM. CDR3 length equals 18 residues. The V gene end was trimmed by 4 bases and the J gene end by 4 bases; junction bases not matched to a gene: 15. DNA of the CDR3: TGTGCCAGCAGTTCTGACTGGGACAGGGGCGCCGATAGCTATGGCTACACCTTC. This translates into CASSSDWDRGADSYGYTF.